This entry concerns a single T cell receptor (beta chain). Antigen unknown. Germline V lookup: CDR1 SGHRS, CDR2 YFSETQ. The CDR3 runs 16 residues. V was clipped by 5 bases and J by 2 bases, with 19 bases between them. The data derive from a study of cytomegalovirus exposure and HLA in healthy donors. Study information: Researchers found that about 84% of just under 400 genotyped donors fell within the Caucasian-associated ancestry cluster. Study results and limitations: Looking again later, the authors saw that most CMV-associated TCR beta chains seemed HLA-restricted. A later analysis appeared to link common viral pathogens to several of the most significant clusters. Reports credit the classifier with highly specific, highly sensitive diagnosis of cytomegalovirus status.

The PCR employed 60 Vbeta primers together with 13 Jbeta primers. Method: immunoSEQ multiplex PCR; TCRdb's copy keeps in-frame clones and lacks some. The data contain about 140,000 clones, around three quarters of them singletons. This receptor was taken from a man aged 18 to 35 in good health and CMV-seronegative. The V gene is TRBV5-1, the J gene TRBJ2-5; possible D gene TRBD1, 5 bases. Sequencing was done on a sample of PBMCs. This CDR3 reads CASRNEMAGIQETQYF. CDR3 DNA sequence: TGCGCCAGCAGGAATGAGATGGCAGGGATACAAGAGACCCAGTACTTC.